What follows is one TCR beta chain and its context. Each participant's cohort was designated according to participant-reported clinical history. The CDR3 covers 13 residues. V was trimmed by 5 bases and J by 1 base, leaving 6 bases between them. In germline, CDR1 is MNHEY, CDR2 SMNVEV (reference sequence). This sample was included in a study of blood T cell repertoires in COVID-19. Study as a whole: Nucleic acid was either cDNA or gDNA, and it came from T cells, B-cell-depleted T cells, or PBMCs.

Using immunoSEQ multiplex PCR, the repertoire was profiled, and TCRdb retains in-frame clones only, with some absent. This sample yields almost 400,000 clones, of which roughly 89% are seen a single time; about 1.7% belongs to the top ten. The rearrangement joins TRBV27 to TRBJ1-5; D gene uncertain. The TCR was taken from a woman in her thirties who had recovered from COVID-19. Sequenced input: PBMCs or T cells enriched from blood (not recorded which). This CDR3 is CASSQRSNQPQHF. The CDR3 DNA sequence: TGTGCCAGCAGTCAACGGAGCAATCAGCCCCAGCATTTT.